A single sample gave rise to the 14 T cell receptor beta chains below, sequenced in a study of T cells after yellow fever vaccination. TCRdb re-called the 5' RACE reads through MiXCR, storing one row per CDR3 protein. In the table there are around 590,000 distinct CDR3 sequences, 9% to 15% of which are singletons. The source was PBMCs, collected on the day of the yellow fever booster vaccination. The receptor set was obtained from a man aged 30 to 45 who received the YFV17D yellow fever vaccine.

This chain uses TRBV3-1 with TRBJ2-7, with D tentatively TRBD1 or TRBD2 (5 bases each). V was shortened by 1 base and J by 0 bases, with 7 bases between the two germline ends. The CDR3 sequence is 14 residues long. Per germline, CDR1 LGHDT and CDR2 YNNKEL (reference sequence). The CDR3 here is CASSQVGTSYEQYF. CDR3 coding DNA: TGTGCCAGCAGCCAAGTGGGGACCTCCTACGAGCAGTACTTC.

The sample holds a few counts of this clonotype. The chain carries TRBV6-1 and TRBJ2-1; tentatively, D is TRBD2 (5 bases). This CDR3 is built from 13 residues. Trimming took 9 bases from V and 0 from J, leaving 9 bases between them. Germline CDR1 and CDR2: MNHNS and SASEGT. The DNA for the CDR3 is TGTGCCAGTCGGGGTATCTCCTACAATGAGCAGTTCTTC. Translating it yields CASRGISYNEQFF.

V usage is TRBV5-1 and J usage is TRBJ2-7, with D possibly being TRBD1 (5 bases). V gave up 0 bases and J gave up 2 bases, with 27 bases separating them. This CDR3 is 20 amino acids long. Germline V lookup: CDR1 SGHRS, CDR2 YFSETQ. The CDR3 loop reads CASSLAGNGNPSLPTYEQYF. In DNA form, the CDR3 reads TGCGCCAGCAGCTTGGCAGGGAACGGCAACCCGAGTTTGCCAACCTACGAGCAGTACTTC.

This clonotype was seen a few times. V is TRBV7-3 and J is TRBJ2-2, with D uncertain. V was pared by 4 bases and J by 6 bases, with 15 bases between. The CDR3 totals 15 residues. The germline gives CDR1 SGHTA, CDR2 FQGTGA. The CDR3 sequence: CASSSLGSKSGELFF. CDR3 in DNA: TGTGCCAGCAGCTCCCTTGGCTCAAAATCCGGGGAGCTGTTTTTT.

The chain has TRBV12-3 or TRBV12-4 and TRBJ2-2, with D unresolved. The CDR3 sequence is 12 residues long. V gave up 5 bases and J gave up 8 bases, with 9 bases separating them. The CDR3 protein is CASSPVLGELFF. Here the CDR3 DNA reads TGTGCCAGCAGTCCCGTCCTAGGGGAGCTGTTTTTT.

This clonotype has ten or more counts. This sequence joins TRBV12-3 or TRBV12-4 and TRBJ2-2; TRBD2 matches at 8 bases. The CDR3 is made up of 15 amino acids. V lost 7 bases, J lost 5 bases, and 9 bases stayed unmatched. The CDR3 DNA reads TGTGCCAGCAACGGCGGGGGGCTCTATACCGGGGAGCTGTTTTTT. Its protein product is CASNGGGLYTGELFF.

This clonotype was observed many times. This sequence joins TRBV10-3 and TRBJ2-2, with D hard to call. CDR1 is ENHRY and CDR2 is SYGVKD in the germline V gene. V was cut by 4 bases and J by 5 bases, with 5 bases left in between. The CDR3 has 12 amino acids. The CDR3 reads CAISGTTGELFF. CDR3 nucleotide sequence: TGTGCCATCAGTGGAACGACCGGGGAGCTGTTTTTT.

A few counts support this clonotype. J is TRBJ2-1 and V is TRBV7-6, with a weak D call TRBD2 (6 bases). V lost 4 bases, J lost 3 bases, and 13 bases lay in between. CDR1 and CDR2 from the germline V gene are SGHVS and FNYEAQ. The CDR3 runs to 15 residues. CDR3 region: CASSSGLTSYNEQFF. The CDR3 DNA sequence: TGTGCCAGCAGCTCGGGACTTACGAGCTACAATGAGCAGTTCTTC.

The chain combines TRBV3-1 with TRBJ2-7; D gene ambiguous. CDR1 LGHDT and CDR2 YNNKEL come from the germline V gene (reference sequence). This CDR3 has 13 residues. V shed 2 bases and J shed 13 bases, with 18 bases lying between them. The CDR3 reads CASSQIPQAVEYF. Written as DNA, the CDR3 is TGTGCCAGCAGCCAAATCCCTCAGGCAGTAGAATACTTC.

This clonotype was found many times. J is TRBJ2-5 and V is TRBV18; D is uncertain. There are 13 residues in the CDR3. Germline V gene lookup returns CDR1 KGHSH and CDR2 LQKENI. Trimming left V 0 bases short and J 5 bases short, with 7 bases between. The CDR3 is CASSPPNGETQYF. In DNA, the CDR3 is TGTGCCAGCTCACCACCGAACGGGGAGACCCAGTACTTC.

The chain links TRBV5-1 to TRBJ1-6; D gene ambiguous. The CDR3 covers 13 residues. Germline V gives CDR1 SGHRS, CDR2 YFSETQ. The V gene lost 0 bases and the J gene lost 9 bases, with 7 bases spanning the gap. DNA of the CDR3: TGCGCCAGCAGCTTGGATTCGGTTTCACCCCTCCACTTT. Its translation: CASSLDSVSPLHF.

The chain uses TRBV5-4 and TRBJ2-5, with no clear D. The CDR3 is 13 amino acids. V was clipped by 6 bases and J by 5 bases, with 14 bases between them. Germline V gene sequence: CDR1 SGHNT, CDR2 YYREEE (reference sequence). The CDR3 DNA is TGTGCCAGCACTCGGGCACAATCTGAGACCCAGTACTTC. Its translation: CASTRAQSETQYF.

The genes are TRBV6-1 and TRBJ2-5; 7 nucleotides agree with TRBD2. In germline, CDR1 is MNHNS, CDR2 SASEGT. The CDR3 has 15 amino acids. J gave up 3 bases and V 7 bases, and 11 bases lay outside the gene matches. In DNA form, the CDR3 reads TGTGCCAGCACCGAAAGTATGGGGACTAAAGAGACCCAGTACTTC. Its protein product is CASTESMGTKETQYF.

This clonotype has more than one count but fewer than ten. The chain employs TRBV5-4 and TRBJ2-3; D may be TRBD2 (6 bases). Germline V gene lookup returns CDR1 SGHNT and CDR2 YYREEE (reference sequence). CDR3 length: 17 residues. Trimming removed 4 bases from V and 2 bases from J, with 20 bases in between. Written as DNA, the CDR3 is TGTGCCAGCAGCAAAGGGGCGGGGCAGAACCCCACAGATACGCAGTATTTT. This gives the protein CASSKGAGQNPTDTQYF.